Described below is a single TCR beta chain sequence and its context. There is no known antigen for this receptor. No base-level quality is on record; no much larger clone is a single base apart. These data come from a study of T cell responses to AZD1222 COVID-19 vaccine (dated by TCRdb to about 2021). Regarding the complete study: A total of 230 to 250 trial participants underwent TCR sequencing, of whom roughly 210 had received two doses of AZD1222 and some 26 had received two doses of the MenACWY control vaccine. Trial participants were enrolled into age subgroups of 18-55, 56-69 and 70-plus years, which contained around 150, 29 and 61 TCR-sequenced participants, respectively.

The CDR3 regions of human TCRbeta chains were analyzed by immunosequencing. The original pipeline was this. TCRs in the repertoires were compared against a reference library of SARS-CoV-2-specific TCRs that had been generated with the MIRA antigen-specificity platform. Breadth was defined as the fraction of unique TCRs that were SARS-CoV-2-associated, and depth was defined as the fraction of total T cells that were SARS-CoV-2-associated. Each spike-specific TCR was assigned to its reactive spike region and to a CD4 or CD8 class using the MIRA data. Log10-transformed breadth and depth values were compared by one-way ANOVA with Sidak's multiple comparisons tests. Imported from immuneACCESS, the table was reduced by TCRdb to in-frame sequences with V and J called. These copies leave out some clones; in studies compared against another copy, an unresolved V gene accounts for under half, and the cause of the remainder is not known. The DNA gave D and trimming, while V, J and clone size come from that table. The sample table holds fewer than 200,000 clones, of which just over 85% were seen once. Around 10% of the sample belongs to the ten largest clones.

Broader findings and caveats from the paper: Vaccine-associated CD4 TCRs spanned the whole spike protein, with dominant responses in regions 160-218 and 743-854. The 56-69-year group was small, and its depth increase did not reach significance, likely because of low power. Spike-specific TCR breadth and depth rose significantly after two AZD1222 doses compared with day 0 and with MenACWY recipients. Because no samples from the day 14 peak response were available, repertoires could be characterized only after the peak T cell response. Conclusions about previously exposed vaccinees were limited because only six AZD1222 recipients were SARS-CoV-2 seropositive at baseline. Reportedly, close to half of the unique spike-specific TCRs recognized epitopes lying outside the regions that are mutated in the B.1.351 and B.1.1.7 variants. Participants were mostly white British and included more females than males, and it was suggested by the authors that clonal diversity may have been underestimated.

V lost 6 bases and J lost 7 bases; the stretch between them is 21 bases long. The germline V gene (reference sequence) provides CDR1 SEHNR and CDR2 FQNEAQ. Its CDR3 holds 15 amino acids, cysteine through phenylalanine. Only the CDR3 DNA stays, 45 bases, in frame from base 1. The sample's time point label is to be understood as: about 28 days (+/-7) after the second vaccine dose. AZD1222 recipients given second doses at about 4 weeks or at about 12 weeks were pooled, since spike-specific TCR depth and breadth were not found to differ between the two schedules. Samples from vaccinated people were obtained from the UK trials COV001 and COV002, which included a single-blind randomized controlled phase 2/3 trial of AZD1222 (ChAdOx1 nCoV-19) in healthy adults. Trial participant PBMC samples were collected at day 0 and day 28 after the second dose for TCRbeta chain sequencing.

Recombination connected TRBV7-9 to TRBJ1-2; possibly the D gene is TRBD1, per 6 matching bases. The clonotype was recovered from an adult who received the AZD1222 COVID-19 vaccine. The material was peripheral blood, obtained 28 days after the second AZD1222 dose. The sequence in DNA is TGTGCCAGCAGACCGATCCGTGGACAGTGGTCTGGCTACACCTTC. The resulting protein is CASRPIRGQWSGYTF.